One and the same sample provided the 10 T cell receptor beta chains below, sequenced in a study of blood T cell repertoires in COVID-19 (dated by TCRdb to 2019 to 2021). Library prep was done by the immunoSEQ multiplex PCR assay. This is the immuneACCESS table as TCRdb keeps it, with only in-frame sequences that have V and J called. A part of the clones is gone; compared with another copy, unresolved V genes explain less than half, and the rest is unexplained. The sample table contains fewer than 200,000 clones; only one count was recorded for approximately 80% of them. 9.5% to 15% of the sample comes from the top ten. Sequenced: PBMCs or T cells enriched from blood (not recorded which). The source of these receptors is a man aged 45-65 years who had recovered from COVID-19.

The V gene is TRBV28, the J gene TRBJ1-2; the D is unclear. Germline assignment: CDR1 MDHEN and CDR2 SYDVKM. V lost 2 bases, J lost 4 bases, and 14 bases lay in between. The CDR3 is 15 residues long. For the CDR3, the DNA is TGTGCCAGCAGTTTACCCGCGGCTACAATCTATGGCTACACCTTC. It is translated as CASSLPAATIYGYTF.

This clone was recorded only once. The chain couples TRBV5-5 to TRBJ2-2; D might be TRBD1 (5 bases). The germline CDR1 and CDR2 sequences are SGHKS and YYEKEE (reference sequence). V was clipped by 4 bases and J by 6 bases, with 31 bases between them. This CDR3 is 20 amino acids long. The CDR3 loop reads CASSPALGRAERIAAGELFF. In nucleotides, the CDR3 is TGTGCCAGCAGCCCTGCTTTGGGCAGGGCTGAGAGGATCGCGGCCGGGGAGCTGTTTTTT.

The chain links TRBV27 to TRBJ1-2; TRBD1 might be the D (5 bases). This CDR3 has 13 residues. The ends were cut back, 3 bases at V and 4 bases at J, with 9 bases in the middle. Germline V CDR1 and CDR2: MNHEY, SMNVEV (reference sequence). CDR3 sequence (DNA): TGTGCCAGCAGTTTGGAGGGGAGCTATGGCTACACCTTC. Its translation is CASSLEGSYGYTF.

The table lists this clone with a count of one. The chain is built from TRBV7-9 and TRBJ1-2; unclear D gene. This CDR3 contains 13 residues. Germline loops: CDR1 SEHNR, CDR2 FQNEAQ (reference sequence). Trimming cost V 3 bases and J 5 bases, with 10 bases left between them. The CDR3: CASSLGRIYGYTF. In DNA form, the CDR3 reads TGTGCCAGCAGCTTGGGCAGGATTTATGGCTACACCTTC.

The V and J genes are TRBV9 and TRBJ1-1; 7 bases line up with TRBD1. CDR3 length: 15 amino acids. J was trimmed by 0 bases and V by 6 bases; bases with no gene match: 8. Looked up from germline, CDR1 is SGDLS and CDR2 is YYNGEE. The CDR3 loop reads CASTKGGGMNTEAFF. As DNA, the CDR3 is TGTGCCAGCACTAAAGGGGGCGGTATGAACACTGAAGCTTTCTTT.

The chain employs TRBV20-1 and TRBJ1-2, with 7 nucleotides matching TRBD1. CDR1 and CDR2 from the germline V gene are DFQATT and SNEGSKA (reference sequence). This CDR3 region has 13 residues. J lost 8 bases, V lost 3 bases, and 9 bases had no gene match. CDR3 residues: CSASKGALEGYTF. The CDR3 nucleotides are TGCAGTGCTAGTAAGGGGGCCCTCGAGGGCTACACCTTC.

This chain connects TRBV4-1 to TRBJ1-6; a possible D gene is TRBD1 (5 bases). Trimming stripped 1 base from V and 9 bases from J, with 13 bases between. Germline assignment: CDR1 MGHRA and CDR2 YSYEKL. The CDR3 covers 15 residues. DNA for the CDR3: TGCGCCAGCAGCCAAGTATTGGACATCGGTTCACCCCTCCACTTT. Its protein product is CASSQVLDIGSPLHF.

Here the CDR3 reads CASRTGGGTEAFF. CDR3 nucleotides: TGTGCCAGCAGAACAGGGGGTGGCACTGAAGCTTTCTTT. This chain links TRBV7-8 with TRBJ1-1; TRBD1 agrees at 8 bases. CDR1 and CDR2 from the germline V gene are SGHVS and FQNEAQ. This CDR3 has 13 residues. V gave up 6 bases and J gave up 4 bases; unmatched junction bases: 4.

This sequence joins TRBV2 and TRBJ2-2; 10 nucleotides match TRBD1. The CDR3 loop spans 16 amino acids. V shed 7 bases, J shed 3 bases, and the junction held 8 bases outside the gene matches. The germline V gene encodes CDR1 SNHLY and CDR2 FYNNEI. CDR3 bases: TGTGCCAGCAAGCGACAGGGGGCGATGTACACCGGGGAGCTGTTTTTT. Amino acid sequence: CASKRQGAMYTGELFF.

CDR3 amino acids: CASSPGPQGGEAFF. The CDR3 DNA follows: TGTGCCAGCAGCCCCGGGCCCCAGGGGGGTGAAGCTTTCTTT. This chain connects TRBV7-2 to TRBJ1-1, with 7 bases that match TRBD1. The junction had 10 bases not matched to a gene; V was cut back by 5 bases and J by 7 bases. CDR1 SGHTA and CDR2 FQGNSA come from the germline V gene. The CDR3 has 14 amino acids.